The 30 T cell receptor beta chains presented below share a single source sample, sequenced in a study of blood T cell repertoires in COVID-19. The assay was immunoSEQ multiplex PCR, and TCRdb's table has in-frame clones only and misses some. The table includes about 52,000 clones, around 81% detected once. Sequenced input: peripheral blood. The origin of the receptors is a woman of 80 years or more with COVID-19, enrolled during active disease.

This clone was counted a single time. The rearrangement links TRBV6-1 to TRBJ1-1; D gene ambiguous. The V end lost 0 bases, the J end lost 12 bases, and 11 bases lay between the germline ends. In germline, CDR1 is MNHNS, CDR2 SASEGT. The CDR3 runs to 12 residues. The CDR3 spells CASSEASSRTFF. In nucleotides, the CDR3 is TGTGCCAGCAGTGAAGCGAGCTCGAGGACTTTCTTT.

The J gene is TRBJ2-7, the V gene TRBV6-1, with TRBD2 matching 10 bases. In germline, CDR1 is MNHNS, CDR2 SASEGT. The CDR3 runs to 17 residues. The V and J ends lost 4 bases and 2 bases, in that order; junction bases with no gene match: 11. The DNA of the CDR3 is TGTGCCAGCAGTGGACGCAGAACGGGACTAGCGACCTACGAGCAGTACTTC. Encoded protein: CASSGRRTGLATYEQYF.

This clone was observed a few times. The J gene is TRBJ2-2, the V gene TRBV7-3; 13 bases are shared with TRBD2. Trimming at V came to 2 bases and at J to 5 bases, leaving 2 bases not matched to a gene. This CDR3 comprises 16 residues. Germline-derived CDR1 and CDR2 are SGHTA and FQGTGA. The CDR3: CASSLRGLAGTGELFF. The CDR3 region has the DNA TGTGCCAGCAGCTTACGGGGACTAGCGGGAACCGGGGAGCTGTTTTTT.

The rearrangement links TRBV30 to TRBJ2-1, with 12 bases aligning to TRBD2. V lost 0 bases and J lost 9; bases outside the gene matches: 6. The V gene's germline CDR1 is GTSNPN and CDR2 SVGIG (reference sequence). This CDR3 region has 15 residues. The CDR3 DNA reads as TGTGCCTGGAGTGTTTTTTGGACTAGCGGGATTGAGCAGTTCTTC. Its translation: CAWSVFWTSGIEQFF. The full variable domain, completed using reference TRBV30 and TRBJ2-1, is SQTIHQWPATLVQPVGSPLSLECTVEGTSNPNLYWYRQAAGRGLQLLFYSVGIGQISSEVPQNLSASRPQDRQFILSSKKLLLSDSGFYLCAWSVFWTSGIEQFFGPGTRLTVL.

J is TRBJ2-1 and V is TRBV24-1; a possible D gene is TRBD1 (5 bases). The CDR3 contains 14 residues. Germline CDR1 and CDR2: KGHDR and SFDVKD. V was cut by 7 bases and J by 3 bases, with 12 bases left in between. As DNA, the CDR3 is TGTGCCACCAGCCGCCAGGGCGACTACAATGAGCAGTTCTTC. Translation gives CATSRQGDYNEQFF.

As DNA, the CDR3 is TGTGCCAGTAGTATGTCAGGGATGAACACTGAAGCTTTCTTT. Protein sequence: CASSMSGMNTEAFF. The chain couples TRBV19 to TRBJ1-1, with D tentatively TRBD1 (5 bases). The CDR3 is 14 amino acids. Between the trimmed V and J ends, which lost 3 bases and 0 bases, there was a span of 8 bases. From germline, CDR1 is LNHDA and CDR2 SQIVND (reference sequence).

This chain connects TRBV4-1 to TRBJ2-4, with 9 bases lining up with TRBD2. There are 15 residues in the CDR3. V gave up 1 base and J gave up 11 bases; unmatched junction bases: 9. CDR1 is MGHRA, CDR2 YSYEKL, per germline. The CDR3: CASSQVLGLATVQYF. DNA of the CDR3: TGCGCCAGCAGCCAAGTCCTGGGACTAGCAACAGTTCAGTACTTC.

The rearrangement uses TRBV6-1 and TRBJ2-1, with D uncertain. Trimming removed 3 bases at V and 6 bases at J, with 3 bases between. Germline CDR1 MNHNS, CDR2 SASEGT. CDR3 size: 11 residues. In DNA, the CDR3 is TGTGCCAGCAGTGACCGCAATGAGCAGTTCTTC. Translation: CASSDRNEQFF.

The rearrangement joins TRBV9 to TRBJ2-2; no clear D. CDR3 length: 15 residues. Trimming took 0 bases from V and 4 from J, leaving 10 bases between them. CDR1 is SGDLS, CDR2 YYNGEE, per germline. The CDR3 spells CASSVAVPGTGELFF. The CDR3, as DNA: TGTGCCAGCAGCGTAGCAGTCCCGGGCACCGGGGAGCTGTTTTTT.

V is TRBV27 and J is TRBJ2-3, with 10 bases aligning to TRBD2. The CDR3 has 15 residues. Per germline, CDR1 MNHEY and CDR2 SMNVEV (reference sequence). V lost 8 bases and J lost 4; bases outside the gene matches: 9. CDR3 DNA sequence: TGTGCCAGCGGGGAACTAGCGGGAAGGGCAGATACGCAGTATTTT. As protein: CASGELAGRADTQYF.

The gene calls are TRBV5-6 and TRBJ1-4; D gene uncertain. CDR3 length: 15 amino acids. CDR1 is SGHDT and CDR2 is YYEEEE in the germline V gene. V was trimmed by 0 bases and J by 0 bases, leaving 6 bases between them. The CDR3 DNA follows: TGTGCCAGCAGCTTGGCCCAGTCAACTAATGAAAAACTGTTTTTT. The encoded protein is CASSLAQSTNEKLFF.

CDR3: CASSFRNEQFF. CDR3 DNA sequence: TGTGCCAGCAGCTTCCGCAATGAGCAGTTCTTC. The chain employs TRBV5-6 and TRBJ2-1; no clear D. Deletions cut 2 bases from V and 6 bases from J, with 3 bases between. The CDR3 contains 11 residues. Germline V gene data show CDR1 as SGHDT and CDR2 as YYEEEE.

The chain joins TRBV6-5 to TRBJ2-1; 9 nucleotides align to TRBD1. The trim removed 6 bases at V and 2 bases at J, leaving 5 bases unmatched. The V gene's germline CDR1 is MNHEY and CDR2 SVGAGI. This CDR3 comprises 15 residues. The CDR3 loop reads CASSSRDRAYNEQFF. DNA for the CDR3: TGTGCCAGCAGCTCCAGGGACAGGGCCTACAATGAGCAGTTCTTC.

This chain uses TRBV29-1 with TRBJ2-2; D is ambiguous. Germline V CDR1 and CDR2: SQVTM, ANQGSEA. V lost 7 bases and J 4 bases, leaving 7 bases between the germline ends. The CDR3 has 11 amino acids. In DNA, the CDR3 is TGCAGCGGGAGAAGCACCGGGGAGCTGTTTTTT. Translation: CSGRSTGELFF.

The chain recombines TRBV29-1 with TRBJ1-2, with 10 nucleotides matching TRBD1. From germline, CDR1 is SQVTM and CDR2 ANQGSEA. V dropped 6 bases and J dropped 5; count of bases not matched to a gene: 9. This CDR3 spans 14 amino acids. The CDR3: CSVQTPGQGYGYTF. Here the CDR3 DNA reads TGCAGCGTGCAAACTCCGGGACAGGGGTATGGCTACACCTTC.

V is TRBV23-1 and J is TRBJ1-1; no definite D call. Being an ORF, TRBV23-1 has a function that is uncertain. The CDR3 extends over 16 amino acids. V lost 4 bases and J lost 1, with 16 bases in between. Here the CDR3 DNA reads TGCGCCAGCAGTCCGCAGGCCGGTCAGAGGAACACTGAAGCTTTCTTT. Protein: CASSPQAGQRNTEAFF.

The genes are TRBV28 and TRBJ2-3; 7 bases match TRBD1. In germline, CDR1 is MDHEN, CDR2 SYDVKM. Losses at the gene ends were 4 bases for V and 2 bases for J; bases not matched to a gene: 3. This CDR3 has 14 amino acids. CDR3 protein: CASSSGQHTDTQYF. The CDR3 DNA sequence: TGTGCCAGCAGTTCGGGACAGCACACAGATACGCAGTATTTT.

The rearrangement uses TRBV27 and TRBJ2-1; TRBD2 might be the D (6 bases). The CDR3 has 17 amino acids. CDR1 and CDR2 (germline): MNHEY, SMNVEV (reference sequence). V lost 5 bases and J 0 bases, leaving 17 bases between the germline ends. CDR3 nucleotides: TGTGCCAGCAGTATAATCGCTAGCGCTAGCTCCTACAATGAGCAGTTCTTC. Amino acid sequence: CASSIIASASSYNEQFF.

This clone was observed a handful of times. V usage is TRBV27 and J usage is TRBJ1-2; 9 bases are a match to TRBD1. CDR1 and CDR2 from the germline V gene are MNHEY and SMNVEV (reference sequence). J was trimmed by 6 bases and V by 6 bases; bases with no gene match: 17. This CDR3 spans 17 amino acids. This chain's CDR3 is CASSTTGGPLRGNGYTF. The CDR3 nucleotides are TGTGCCAGCAGCACCACAGGGGGCCCTCTTCGAGGGAATGGCTACACCTTC.

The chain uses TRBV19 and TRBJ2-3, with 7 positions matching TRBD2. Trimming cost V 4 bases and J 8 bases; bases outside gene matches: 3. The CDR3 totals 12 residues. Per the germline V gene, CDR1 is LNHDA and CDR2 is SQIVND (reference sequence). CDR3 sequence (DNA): TGTGCCAGTAGTAATAGACTAGCTACGCAGTATTTT. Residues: CASSNRLATQYF.

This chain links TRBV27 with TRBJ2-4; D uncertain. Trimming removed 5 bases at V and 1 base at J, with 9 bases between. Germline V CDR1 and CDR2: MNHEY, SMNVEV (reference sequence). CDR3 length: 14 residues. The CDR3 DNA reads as TGTGCCAGCAGTCCAACGGTCGCCAAAAACATTCAGTACTTC. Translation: CASSPTVAKNIQYF.

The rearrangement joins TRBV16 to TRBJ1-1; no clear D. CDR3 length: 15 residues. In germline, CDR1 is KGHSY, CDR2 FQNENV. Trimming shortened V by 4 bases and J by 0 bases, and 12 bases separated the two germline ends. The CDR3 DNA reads TGTGCCAGCAGCCTCCGGGAGGCCATGAACACTGAAGCTTTCTTT. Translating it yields CASSLREAMNTEAFF.

The CDR3 loop reads CASSSGDGYTF. CDR3 nucleotide sequence: TGTGCCAGCTCATCGGGGGATGGCTACACCTTC. V and J are TRBV18 and TRBJ1-2; tentatively, D is TRBD1 (5 bases). The ends were cut back, 5 bases at V and 6 bases at J, with 7 bases in the middle. The CDR3 spans 11 residues. Germline-derived CDR1 and CDR2 are KGHSH and LQKENI.

CDR3 in amino acids: CASSRPGDTEAFF. As DNA, the CDR3 is TGCGCCAGCAGCAGGCCAGGGGACACTGAAGCTTTCTTT. The rearrangement links TRBV5-1 to TRBJ1-1; possible D gene TRBD1, 6 bases. The CDR3 has 13 residues. Trimming removed 4 bases from V and 3 bases from J, with 10 bases in between. CDR1 SGHRS and CDR2 YFSETQ come from the germline V gene.

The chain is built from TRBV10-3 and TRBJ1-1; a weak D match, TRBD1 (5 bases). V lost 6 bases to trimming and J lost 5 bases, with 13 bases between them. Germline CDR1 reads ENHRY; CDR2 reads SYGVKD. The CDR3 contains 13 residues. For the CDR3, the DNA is TGTGCCATCAGATTCGACAGTCGTACTGAAGCTTTCTTT. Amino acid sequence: CAIRFDSRTEAFF.

CDR3 in amino acids: CASSPLLGSGRSTEAFF. The CDR3 DNA reads as TGTGCCAGCTCACCACTACTTGGCTCGGGTAGGTCGACTGAAGCTTTCTTT. The chain joins TRBV18 to TRBJ1-1; D call uncertain. This CDR3 contains 17 residues. Germline V gene data show CDR1 as KGHSH and CDR2 as LQKENI. V lost 1 base to trimming and J lost 5 bases, with 20 bases between them.

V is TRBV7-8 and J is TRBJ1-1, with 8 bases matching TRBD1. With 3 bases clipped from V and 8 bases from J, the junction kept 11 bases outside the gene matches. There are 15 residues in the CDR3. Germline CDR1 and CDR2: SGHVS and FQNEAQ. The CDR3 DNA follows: TGTGCCAGCAGCTTTTCAGGGGGCCTAGGGGTAGAAGCTTTCTTT. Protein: CASSFSGGLGVEAFF. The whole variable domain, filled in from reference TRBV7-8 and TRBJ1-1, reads GAGVSQSPRYKVAKRGQDVALRCDPISGHVSLFWYQQALGQGPEFLTYFQNEAQLDKSGLPSDRFFAERPEGSVSTLKIQRTQQEDSAVYLCASSFSGGLGVEAFFGQGTRLTVV.

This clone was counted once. This CDR3 is CASGGRSGFLSGANVLTF. The CDR3, as DNA: TGTGCTAGTGGTGGCCGTTCAGGGTTCCTCTCTGGGGCCAACGTCCTGACTTTC. The rearrangement uses TRBV12-5 and TRBJ2-6; tentative D call: TRBD1 (5 bases). V was pared by 5 bases and J by 0 bases, with 17 bases between. Germline lookup yields CDR1 LGHNT and CDR2 FRNRAP. The CDR3 runs 18 residues. Full variable domain (outside the CDR3, taken from reference TRBV12-5 and TRBJ2-6): DARVTQTPRHKVTEMGQEVTMRCQPILGHNTVFWYRQTMMQGLELLAYFRNRAPLDDSGMPKDRFSAEMPDATLATLKIQPSEPRDSAVYFCASGGRSGFLSGANVLTFGAGSRLTVL.

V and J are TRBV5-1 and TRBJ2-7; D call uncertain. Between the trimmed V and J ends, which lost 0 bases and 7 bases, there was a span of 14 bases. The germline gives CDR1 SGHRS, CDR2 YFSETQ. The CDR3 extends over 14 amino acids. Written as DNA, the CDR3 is TGCGCCAGCAGCTTGGGTCCTAGTACCGAGGAGCAGTACTTC. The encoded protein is CASSLGPSTEEQYF.

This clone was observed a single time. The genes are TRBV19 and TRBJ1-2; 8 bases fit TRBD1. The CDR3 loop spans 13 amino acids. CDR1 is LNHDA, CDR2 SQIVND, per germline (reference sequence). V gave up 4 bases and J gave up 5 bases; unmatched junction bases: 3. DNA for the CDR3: TGTGCCAGTAGTACGGACAGGGTATATGGCTACACCTTC. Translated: CASSTDRVYGYTF.